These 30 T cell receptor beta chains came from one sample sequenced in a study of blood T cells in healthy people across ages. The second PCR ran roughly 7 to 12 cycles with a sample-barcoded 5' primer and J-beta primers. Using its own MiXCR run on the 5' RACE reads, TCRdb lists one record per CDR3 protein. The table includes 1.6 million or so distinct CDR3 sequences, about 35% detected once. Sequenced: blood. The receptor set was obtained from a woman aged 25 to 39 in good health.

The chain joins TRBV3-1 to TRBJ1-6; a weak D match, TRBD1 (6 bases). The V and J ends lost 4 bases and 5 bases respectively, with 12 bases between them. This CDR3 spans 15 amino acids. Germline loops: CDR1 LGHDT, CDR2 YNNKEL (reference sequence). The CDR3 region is CASSLRTANNSPLHF. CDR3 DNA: TGTGCCAGCAGCCTACGGACAGCGAATAATTCACCCCTCCACTTT.

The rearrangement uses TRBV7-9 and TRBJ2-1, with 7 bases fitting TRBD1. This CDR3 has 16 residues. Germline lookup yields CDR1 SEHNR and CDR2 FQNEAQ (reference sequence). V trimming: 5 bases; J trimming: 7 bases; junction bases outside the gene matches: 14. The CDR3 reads CASSPPRGTAVNEQFF. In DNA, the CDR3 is TGTGCCAGCAGCCCGCCGAGGGGGACAGCGGTGAATGAGCAGTTCTTC. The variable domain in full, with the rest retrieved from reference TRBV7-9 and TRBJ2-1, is DTGVSQNPRHKITKRGQNVTFRCDPISEHNRLYWYRQTLGQGPEFLTYFQNEAQLEKSRLLSDRFSAERPKGSFSTLEIQRTEQGDSAMYLCASSPPRGTAVNEQFFGPGTRLTVL.

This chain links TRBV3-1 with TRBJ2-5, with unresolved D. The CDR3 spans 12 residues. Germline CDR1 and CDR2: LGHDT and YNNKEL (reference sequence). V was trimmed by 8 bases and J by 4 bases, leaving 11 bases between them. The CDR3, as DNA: TGTGCCAGCGGCCCCTCCGGAGAGACCCAGTACTTC. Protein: CASGPSGETQYF.

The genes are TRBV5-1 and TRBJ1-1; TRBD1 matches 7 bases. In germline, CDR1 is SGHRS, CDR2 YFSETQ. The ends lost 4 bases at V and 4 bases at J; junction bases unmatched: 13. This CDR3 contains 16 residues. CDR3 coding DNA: TGCGCCAGCAGCATAAATTCAGGGGGTTGGGGCACTGAAGCTTTCTTT. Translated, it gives CASSINSGGWGTEAFF.

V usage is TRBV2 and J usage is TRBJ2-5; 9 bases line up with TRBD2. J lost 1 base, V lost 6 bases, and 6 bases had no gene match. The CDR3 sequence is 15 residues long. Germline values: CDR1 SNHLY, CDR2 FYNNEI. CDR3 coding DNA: TGTGCCAGCAGAGCTAGCGGGGAACCCCAAGAGACCCAGTACTTC. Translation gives CASRASGEPQETQYF.

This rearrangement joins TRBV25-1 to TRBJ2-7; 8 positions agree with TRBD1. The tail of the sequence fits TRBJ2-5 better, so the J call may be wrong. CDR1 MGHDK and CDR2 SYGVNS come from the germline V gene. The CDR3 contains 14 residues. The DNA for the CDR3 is TGTGCCAGCAGTGGGACAGGGTCCCGAGGGACCCAGTACTTC. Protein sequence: CASSGTGSRGTQYF.

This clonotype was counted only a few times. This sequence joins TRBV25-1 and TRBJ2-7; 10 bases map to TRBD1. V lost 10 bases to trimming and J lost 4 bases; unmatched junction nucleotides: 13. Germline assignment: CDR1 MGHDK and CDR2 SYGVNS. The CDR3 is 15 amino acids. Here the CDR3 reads CATIAGTGEGYEQYF. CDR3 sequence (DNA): TGTGCCACCATTGCCGGGACAGGGGAGGGTTACGAGCAGTACTTC.

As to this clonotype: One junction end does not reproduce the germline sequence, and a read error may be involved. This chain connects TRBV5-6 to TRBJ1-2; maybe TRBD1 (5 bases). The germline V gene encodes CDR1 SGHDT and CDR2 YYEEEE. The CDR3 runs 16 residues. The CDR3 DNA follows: TGTGCCAGCAGCTTCGGGGCGGGCAGGCGAAACTATGGCTGCACCTTC. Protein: CASSFGAGRRNYGCTF.

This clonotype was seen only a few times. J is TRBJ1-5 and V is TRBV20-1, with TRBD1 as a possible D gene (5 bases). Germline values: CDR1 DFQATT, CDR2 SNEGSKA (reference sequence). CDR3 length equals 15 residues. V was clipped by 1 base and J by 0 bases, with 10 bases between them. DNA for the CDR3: TGCAGTGCTAGAGGCAGGGCGAATAGCAATCAGCCCCAGCATTTT. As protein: CSARGRANSNQPQHF.

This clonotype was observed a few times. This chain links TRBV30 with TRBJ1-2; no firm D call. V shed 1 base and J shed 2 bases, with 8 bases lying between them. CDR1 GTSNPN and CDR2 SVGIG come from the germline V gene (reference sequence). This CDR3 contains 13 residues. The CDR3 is CAWSGNRNYGYTF. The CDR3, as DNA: TGTGCCTGGAGTGGAAACCGAAACTATGGCTACACCTTC.

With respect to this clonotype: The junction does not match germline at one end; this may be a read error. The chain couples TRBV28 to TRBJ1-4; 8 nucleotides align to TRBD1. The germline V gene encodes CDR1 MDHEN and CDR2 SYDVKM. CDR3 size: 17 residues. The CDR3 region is CASLSARTGLNNEKLFF. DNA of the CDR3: TGTGCCAGCCTTTCGGCCCGGACAGGGCTAAATAATGAAAAGCTGTTTTTT.

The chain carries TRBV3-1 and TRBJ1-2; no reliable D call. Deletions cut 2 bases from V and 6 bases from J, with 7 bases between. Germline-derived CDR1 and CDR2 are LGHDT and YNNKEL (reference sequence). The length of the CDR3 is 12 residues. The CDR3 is CASSQHSDGYTF. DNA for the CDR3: TGTGCCAGCAGCCAACATTCCGATGGCTACACCTTC.

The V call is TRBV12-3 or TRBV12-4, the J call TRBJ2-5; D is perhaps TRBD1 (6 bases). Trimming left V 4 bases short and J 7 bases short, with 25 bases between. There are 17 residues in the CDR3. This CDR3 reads CASSWGGGRGEEGTQYF. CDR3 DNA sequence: TGTGCCAGCAGTTGGGGTGGGGGCAGAGGCGAGGAAGGGACCCAGTACTTC.

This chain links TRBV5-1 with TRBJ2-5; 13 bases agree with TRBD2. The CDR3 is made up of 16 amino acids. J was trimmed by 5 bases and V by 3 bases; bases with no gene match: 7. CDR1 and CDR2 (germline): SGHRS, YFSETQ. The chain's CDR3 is CASSSGLAGSGETQYF. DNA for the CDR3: TGCGCCAGCAGCTCGGGACTAGCGGGGTCCGGGGAGACCCAGTACTTC.

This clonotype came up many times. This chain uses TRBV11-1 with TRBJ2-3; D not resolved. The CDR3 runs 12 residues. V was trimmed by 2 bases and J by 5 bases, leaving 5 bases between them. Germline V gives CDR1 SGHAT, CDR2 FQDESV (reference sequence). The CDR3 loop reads CASSLQRDTQYF. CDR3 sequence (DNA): TGTGCCAGCAGCTTACAAAGAGATACGCAGTATTTT.

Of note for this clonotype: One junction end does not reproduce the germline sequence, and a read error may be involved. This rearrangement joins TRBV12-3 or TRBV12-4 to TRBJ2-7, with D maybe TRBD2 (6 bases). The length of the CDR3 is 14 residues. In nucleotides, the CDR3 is TGTGCCAGCAGTTTCGGGAGCCAAACCTACGAGCGGTACTTC. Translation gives CASSFGSQTYERYF.

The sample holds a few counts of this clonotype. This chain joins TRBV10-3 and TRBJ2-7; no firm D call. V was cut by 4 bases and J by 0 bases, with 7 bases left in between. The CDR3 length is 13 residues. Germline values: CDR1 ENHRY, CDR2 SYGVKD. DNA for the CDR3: TGTGCCATCAGTGTTGGTGACTCCTACGAGCAGTACTTC. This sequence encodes CAISVGDSYEQYF.

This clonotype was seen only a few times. DNA of the CDR3: TGCAGTGCTAGTCCGACTAGCGGGGGAACTTCAGATACGCAGTATTTT. It translates to CSASPTSGGTSDTQYF. V gene TRBV20-1 combines with J gene TRBJ2-3; TRBD2 matches at 12 bases. The CDR3 spans 16 residues. In germline, CDR1 is DFQATT, CDR2 SNEGSKA (reference sequence). Trimming removed 3 bases from V and 4 bases from J; junction bases left unmatched: 8.

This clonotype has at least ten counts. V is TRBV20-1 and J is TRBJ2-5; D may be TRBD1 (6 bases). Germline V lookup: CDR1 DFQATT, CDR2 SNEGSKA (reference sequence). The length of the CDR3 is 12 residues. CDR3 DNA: TGCAGCGCCCGGACAGACCAAGAGACCCAGTACTTC. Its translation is CSARTDQETQYF.

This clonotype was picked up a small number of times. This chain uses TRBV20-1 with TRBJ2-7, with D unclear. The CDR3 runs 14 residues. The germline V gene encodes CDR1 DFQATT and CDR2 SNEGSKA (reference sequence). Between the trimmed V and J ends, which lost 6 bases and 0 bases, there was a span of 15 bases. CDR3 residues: CSAASWAISYEQYF. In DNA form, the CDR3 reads TGCAGTGCCGCTAGTTGGGCTATCTCCTACGAGCAGTACTTC.

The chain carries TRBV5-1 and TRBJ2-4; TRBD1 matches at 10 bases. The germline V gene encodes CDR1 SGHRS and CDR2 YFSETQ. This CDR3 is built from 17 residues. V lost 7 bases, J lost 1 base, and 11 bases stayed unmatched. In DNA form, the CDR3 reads TGCGCCAGCGGCGACACCCCGGGACAGGGGGCCAAAAACATTCAGTACTTC. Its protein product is CASGDTPGQGAKNIQYF.

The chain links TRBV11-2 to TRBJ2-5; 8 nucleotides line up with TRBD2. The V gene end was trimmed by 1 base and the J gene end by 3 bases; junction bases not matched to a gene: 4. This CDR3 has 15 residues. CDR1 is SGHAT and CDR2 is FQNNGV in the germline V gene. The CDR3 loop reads CASSLGVLAEETQYF. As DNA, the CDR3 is TGTGCCAGCAGCTTAGGGGTACTAGCGGAAGAGACCCAGTACTTC.

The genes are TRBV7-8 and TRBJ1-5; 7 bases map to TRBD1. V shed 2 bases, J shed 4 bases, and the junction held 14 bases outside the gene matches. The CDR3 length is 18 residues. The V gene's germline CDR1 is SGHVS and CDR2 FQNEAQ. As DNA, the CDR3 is TGTGCCAGCAGCTTACTTCTGACAGGGATAAGTGGAAATCAGCCCCAGCATTTT. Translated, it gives CASSLLLTGISGNQPQHF.

The CDR3 DNA reads TGTGCCAGCAGTTTATCGTCCCCACGGACGGGCCATGAGCAGTTCTTC. Protein: CASSLSSPRTGHEQFF. The chain combines TRBV27 with TRBJ2-1; no clear D gene. V dropped 0 bases and J dropped 8 bases, with 17 bases sitting between them. Germline V gene sequence: CDR1 MNHEY, CDR2 SMNVEV (reference sequence). The CDR3 sequence is 16 residues long.

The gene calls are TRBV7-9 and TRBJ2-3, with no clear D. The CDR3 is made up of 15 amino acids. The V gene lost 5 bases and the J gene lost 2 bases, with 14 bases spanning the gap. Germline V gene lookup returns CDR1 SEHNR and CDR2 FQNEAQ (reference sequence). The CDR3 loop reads CASSTSKQYTDTQYF. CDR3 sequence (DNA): TGTGCCAGCAGCACCTCCAAACAATACACAGATACGCAGTATTTT.

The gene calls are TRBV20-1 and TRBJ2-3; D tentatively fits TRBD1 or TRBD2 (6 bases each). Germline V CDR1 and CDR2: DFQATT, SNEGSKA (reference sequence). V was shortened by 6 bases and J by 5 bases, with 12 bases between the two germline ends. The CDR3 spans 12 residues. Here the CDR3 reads CSAQGGKDTQYF. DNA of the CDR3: TGCAGTGCCCAAGGGGGGAAAGATACGCAGTATTTT.

The CDR3 protein is CSVEPRERNYGYTF. CDR3 DNA sequence: TGCAGCGTTGAACCGAGAGAAAGAAACTATGGCTACACCTTC. The V and J genes are TRBV29-1 and TRBJ1-2; D is ambiguous. Germline CDR1 SQVTM, CDR2 ANQGSEA. The germline V and J ends were trimmed by 2 bases and 2 bases, with 12 bases remaining between them. This CDR3 has 14 residues.

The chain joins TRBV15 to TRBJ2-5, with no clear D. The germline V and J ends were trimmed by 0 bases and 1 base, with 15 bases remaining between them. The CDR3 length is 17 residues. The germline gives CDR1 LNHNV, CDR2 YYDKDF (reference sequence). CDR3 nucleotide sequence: TGTGCCACCAGCAGAGATAGTTCCGGGTACTCCCAAGAGACCCAGTACTTC. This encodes CATSRDSSGYSQETQYF.

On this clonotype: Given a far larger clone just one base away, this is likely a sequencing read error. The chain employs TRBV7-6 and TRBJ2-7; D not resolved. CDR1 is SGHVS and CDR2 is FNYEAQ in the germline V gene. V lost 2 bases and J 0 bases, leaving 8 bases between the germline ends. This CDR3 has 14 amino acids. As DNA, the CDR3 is TGTGCCAGCAGCTTAAATCCTAGCTCCTACGAGCAGTACTTC. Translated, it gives CASSLNPSSYEQYF.

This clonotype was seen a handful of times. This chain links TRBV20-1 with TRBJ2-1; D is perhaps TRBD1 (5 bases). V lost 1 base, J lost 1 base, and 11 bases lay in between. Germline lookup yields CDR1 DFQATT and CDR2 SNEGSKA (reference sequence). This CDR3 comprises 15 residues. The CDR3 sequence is CSARAMSGSYNEQFF. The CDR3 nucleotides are TGCAGTGCTAGAGCGATGTCAGGGTCCTACAATGAGCAGTTCTTC.